These 23 T cell receptor beta chains were all obtained from the same sample, sequenced in a study of beta chain features in type 1 diabetes. As every portion of the isolated RNA was reverse transcribed, the sequencing read expressed TCRB transcripts. Generated by immunoSEQ multiplex PCR, the TCRdb table keeps only in-frame clones and is missing some. The sample holds about 290,000 clones, 7.5% to 9.5% seen once. Material for sequencing was central memory CD4+ T cells from blood. These receptors all come from a woman between 18 and 29 years old in good health.

This sequence joins TRBV19 and TRBJ2-6; D ambiguous. The CDR3 has 17 residues. The germline CDR1 and CDR2 sequences are LNHDA and SQIVND (reference sequence). V lost 6 bases to trimming and J lost 0 bases, with 15 bases between them. CDR3 region: CASRDSTWNSGANVLTF. The CDR3, as DNA: TGTGCCAGTAGAGACTCCACTTGGAACTCTGGGGCCAACGTCCTGACTTTC.

This clone was observed a few times. This chain connects TRBV29-1 to TRBJ1-2; D remains unclear. Trimming cost V 0 bases and J 3 bases, with 5 bases left between them. This CDR3 contains 12 residues. Germline values: CDR1 SQVTM, CDR2 ANQGSEA. CDR3 residues: CSVEDLDYGYTF. The CDR3 DNA is TGCAGCGTTGAAGATCTTGACTATGGCTACACCTTC.

The chain joins TRBV2 to TRBJ2-7; maybe TRBD1 (5 bases). Germline CDR1 reads SNHLY; CDR2 reads FYNNEI. The germline V and J ends were trimmed by 3 bases and 5 bases, with 11 bases remaining between them. The CDR3 is made up of 13 amino acids. The DNA for the CDR3 is TGTGCCAGCAGTGAGCAGGGTGGCGACGAGCAGTACGTC. This codes for CASSEQGGDEQYV.

This clone was observed a handful of times. This chain uses TRBV7-2 with TRBJ2-1; D unresolved. The V gene lost 0 bases and the J gene lost 0 bases, with 6 bases spanning the gap. CDR1 SGHTA and CDR2 FQGNSA come from the germline V gene. The CDR3 has 15 residues. CDR3 sequence: CASSLAANSYNEQFF. The DNA for the CDR3 is TGTGCCAGCAGCTTAGCGGCGAACTCCTACAATGAGCAGTTCTTC.

This sequence joins TRBV6-6 and TRBJ1-2, with TRBD1 matching over 7 bases. With 7 bases clipped from V and 11 bases from J, the junction kept 13 bases outside the gene matches. The CDR3 runs to 13 residues. CDR1 MNHNY and CDR2 SVGAGI come from the germline V gene (reference sequence). The CDR3, as DNA: TGTGCCAGCACCTCAGGGGACAGTCCAACTTACACCTTC. Amino acids: CASTSGDSPTYTF.

The sample holds many counts of this clone. The CDR3 reads CASGGLYGYTF. CDR3 in DNA: TGTGCCAGCGGGGGCCTCTATGGCTACACCTTC. The chain recombines TRBV7-9 with TRBJ1-2; D might be TRBD1 (6 bases). Germline lookup yields CDR1 SEHNR and CDR2 FQNEAQ (reference sequence). The ends were cut back, 8 bases at V and 4 bases at J, with 8 bases in the middle. The CDR3 is 11 residues long.

This clone was seen many times. The chain carries TRBV12-5 and TRBJ2-2; D may be TRBD2 (5 bases). CDR1 and CDR2 (germline): LGHNT, FRNRAP. This CDR3 has 13 amino acids. The ends were cut back, 6 bases at V and 1 base at J, with 6 bases in the middle. In nucleotides, the CDR3 is TGTGCTAGTGGACGGGGGAACACCGGGGAGCTGTTTTTT. Its protein is CASGRGNTGELFF.

A few counts support this clone. The V and J genes are TRBV7-9 and TRBJ2-2; D not resolved. The CDR3 totals 13 residues. The germline CDR1 and CDR2 sequences are SEHNR and FQNEAQ (reference sequence). Between the trimmed V and J ends, which lost 5 bases and 7 bases, there was a span of 11 bases. The DNA of the CDR3 is TGTGCCAGCAGCCAAGACGGACGCGGGGAGCTGTTTTTT. This gives the protein CASSQDGRGELFF.

The V and J genes are TRBV7-4 and TRBJ2-1; D is unresolved. V was shortened by 3 bases and J by 3 bases, with 6 bases between the two germline ends. The CDR3 sequence is 13 residues long. CDR1 is SGHVT, CDR2 SQSDAQ, per germline. This CDR3 is CASSLNHYNEQFF. The CDR3 bases are TGTGCCAGCAGCTTGAATCACTACAATGAGCAGTTCTTC.

The chain joins TRBV30 to TRBJ2-1; 12 nucleotides agree with TRBD2. Germline-derived CDR1 and CDR2 are GTSNPN and SVGIG (reference sequence). There are 15 residues in the CDR3. After removal of 5 bases from V and 2 bases from J, the junction contained 4 bases not matched to a gene. CDR3 region: CAWLAGGSTYNEQFF. DNA of the CDR3: TGTGCCTGGCTAGCGGGAGGGTCCACCTACAATGAGCAGTTCTTC.

The CDR3 DNA is TGTGCCAGCAGTCCAGGGGGACTAGCGGGGGGAGATACGCAGTATTTT. It specifies CASSPGGLAGGDTQYF. The chain uses TRBV2 and TRBJ2-3; 15 bases line up with TRBD2. The CDR3 length is 16 residues. Germline CDR1 and CDR2: SNHLY and FYNNEI. The junction had 5 bases not matched to a gene; V was cut back by 5 bases and J by 5 bases.

This clone was found a few times. The chain links TRBV7-2 to TRBJ1-5, with no clear D. Trimming took off 5 bases at V and 4 bases at J, with 9 bases between the two ends. Germline values: CDR1 SGHTA, CDR2 FQGNSA. The CDR3 totals 13 residues. CDR3 loop: CASSPDGNQPQHF. As DNA, the CDR3 is TGTGCCAGCAGCCCCGACGGAAATCAGCCCCAGCATTTT. The variable domain in full, completed from reference TRBV7-2 and TRBJ1-5, reads GAGVSQSPSNKVTEKGKDVELRCDPISGHTALYWYRQSLGQGLEFLIYFQGNSAPDKSGLPSDRFSAERTGGSVSTLTIQRTQQEDSAVYLCASSPDGNQPQHFGDGTRLSIL.

This clone came up many times. This chain links TRBV20-1 with TRBJ2-7, with D possibly being TRBD1 (5 bases). With 2 bases removed from V and 11 bases from J, the gap between germline ends came to 13 bases. Looked up from germline, CDR1 is DFQATT and CDR2 is SNEGSKA (reference sequence). The CDR3 length is 11 residues. DNA of the CDR3: TGCAGTGCTAGACTGGACACGGGCGAGTACTTC. Amino acid sequence: CSARLDTGEYF.

This clone came up many times. The chain joins TRBV4-1 to TRBJ1-2; TRBD1 is a possible D gene (5 bases). In germline, CDR1 is MGHRA, CDR2 YSYEKL. CDR3 length: 16 amino acids. Trimming pared 0 bases from V and 7 bases from J, leaving 18 bases between. The CDR3 region has the DNA TGCGCCAGCAGCCAAGATGCAGGGCGGGCAACTGCTGGCTACACCTTC. This codes for CASSQDAGRATAGYTF.

This clone was observed a handful of times. V gene TRBV7-3 combines with J gene TRBJ2-6; D is ambiguous. CDR3 length equals 12 residues. Germline assignment: CDR1 SGHTA and CDR2 FQGTGA. Trimming cost V 6 bases and J 4 bases, with 4 bases left between them. The CDR3 DNA reads TGTGCCAGCAGATCGGGGGCCAACGTCCTGACTTTC. Translation: CASRSGANVLTF.

The table lists this clone with a few counts. This sequence joins TRBV19 and TRBJ2-3; maybe TRBD1 (6 bases). Germline lookup yields CDR1 LNHDA and CDR2 SQIVND (reference sequence). The V end lost 3 bases, the J end lost 2 bases, and 9 bases lay between the germline ends. The CDR3 sequence is 14 residues long. CDR3 region: CASSIGQPTDTQYF. The CDR3 nucleotides are TGTGCCAGTAGTATCGGACAGCCCACAGATACGCAGTATTTT.

In this sample, this clone turned up many times. V usage is TRBV7-8 and J usage is TRBJ2-1; the match to TRBD2 covers 8 bases. The junction had 5 bases not matched to a gene; V was cut back by 1 base and J by 0 bases. There are 17 residues in the CDR3. Germline assignment: CDR1 SGHVS and CDR2 FQNEAQ. CDR3 bases: TGTGCCAGCAGCTTAGGTCTAGCGGGCTTCTCCTACAATGAGCAGTTCTTC. Encoded protein: CASSLGLAGFSYNEQFF.

This clone was counted at least ten times. This sequence joins TRBV2 and TRBJ1-5; D possibly corresponds to TRBD1 (5 bases). The V end was cut by 6 bases, the J end by 8 bases, with 11 bases between. This CDR3 comprises 12 residues. Germline values: CDR1 SNHLY, CDR2 FYNNEI. The CDR3, as DNA: TGTGCCAGCAGGGTCGGGGCTGAGCCCCAGCATTTT. Translated: CASRVGAEPQHF.

This clone was seen a few times. The chain is built from TRBV28 and TRBJ2-7; a weak D match, TRBD1 (5 bases). V was shortened by 3 bases and J by 0 bases, with 18 bases between the two germline ends. The CDR3 spans 17 residues. Germline lookup yields CDR1 MDHEN and CDR2 SYDVKM. The CDR3 sequence: CASSLGLGQGSSYEQYV. CDR3 nucleotides: TGTGCCAGCAGTTTGGGGTTAGGCCAGGGTAGCTCCTACGAGCAGTACGTC.

This clone showed up just a few times. The chain recombines TRBV28 with TRBJ1-4, with 8 bases aligning to TRBD1. Germline CDR1 is MDHEN and CDR2 is SYDVKM. V shed 6 bases and J 0 bases; nucleotides not matched to a gene: 6. This CDR3 contains 16 residues. The CDR3 reads CASSRQGRSTNEKLFF. The CDR3 nucleotides are TGTGCCAGCAGCCGACAGGGGCGTTCAACTAATGAAAAACTGTTTTTT.

This clone was seen repeatedly, ten times or more. Other DNA variants within this sample encode the same CDR3. The chain is built from TRBV27 and TRBJ1-1; no firm D call. CDR3 length equals 15 residues. The germline V gene has CDR1 MNHEY and CDR2 SMNVEV (reference sequence). V lost 0 bases and J lost 1, with 9 bases in between. The CDR3 is CASSLSRVGNTEAFF. In DNA form, the CDR3 reads TGTGCCAGCAGTTTATCGAGGGTGGGGAACACTGAAGCTTTCTTT.

The J gene is TRBJ2-3, the V gene TRBV11-2; TRBD2 matches at 7 bases. The CDR3 length is 19 residues. CDR1 and CDR2 from the germline V gene are SGHAT and FQNNGV. After removal of 7 bases from V and 3 bases from J, the junction contained 22 bases not matched to a gene. CDR3 in DNA: TGTGCCAGCAATCCCGGTAGGGCTAGCGGCAAAAGCGTTACAGATACGCAGTATTTT. It yields the protein CASNPGRASGKSVTDTQYF.

This clone was detected ten times or more. J is TRBJ2-2 and V is TRBV7-7; D is possibly TRBD2 (5 bases). V lost 5 bases, J lost 6 bases, and 13 bases lay in between. The germline gives CDR1 SSHAT, CDR2 FNYEAQ (reference sequence). The CDR3 runs to 14 residues. CDR3 residues: CASSIRGSSGELFF. CDR3 in DNA: TGTGCCAGCAGCATCCGGGGAAGCTCCGGGGAGCTGTTTTTT.